This T cell receptor beta chain was sequenced during a study of Graves' ophthalmopathy and Graves' hyperthyroidism. Background on the study: Sampling took place at initial diagnosis, with peripheral blood obtained before any treatment.

There are a few counts of this clonotype. What it binds is unknown. Beta-chain TCR CDR3 regions were amplified from RNA transcripts. HTBI primers primed a first-round RT-PCR, and a second-round multiplex PCR followed. Each CDR3 protein gets one entry after TCRdb re-called the multiplex PCR reads with MiXCR. The sample has some 250,000 distinct CDR3 sequences, about 46% seen once; the top ten hold approximately 44%. Study results and caveats: From stable hyperthyroidism, ophthalmopathy was separated by a 13-signature model with approximately 90% sensitivity and around 79% specificity.

Germline CDR1 and CDR2: ENHRY and SYGVKD. Between the trimmed V and J ends, which lost 2 bases and 4 bases, there was a span of 9 bases. The CDR3 extends over 14 amino acids. The clonotype originates from an adult man with Graves' ophthalmopathy. Input material: peripheral blood. V gene TRBV10-3 combines with J gene TRBJ1-5, with D perhaps matching TRBD1 (5 bases). Written as DNA, the CDR3 is TGTGCCATCAGTGAGATGCAGGGAAATCAGCCCCAGCATTTT. Residues: CAISEMQGNQPQHF.